This entry features one T cell receptor (beta chain) sequence. For the second PCR, which ran for about 6 to 11 cycles, a sample-barcoded 5' primer and a J-beta primer mix were used. TCRdb fed the 5' RACE reads into MiXCR, producing one record per CDR3 protein. Among around 2 million distinct CDR3 sequences listed, about 39% were seen once. This CDR3 comprises 15 residues. Germline CDR1 and CDR2: SNHLY and FYNNEI. Trimming removed 7 bases from V and 2 bases from J, with 18 bases in between. This record comes from a study of blood T cells in healthy people across ages. Sequenced material: blood. This chain connects TRBV2 to TRBJ2-7, with D possibly matching TRBD2 (6 bases). The receptor's source is a human donor in good health. The CDR3 sequence: CASIIGTHLPYEQYF. For the CDR3, the DNA is TGTGCCAGCATAATCGGGACTCATCTTCCCTACGAGCAGTACTTC.